This TCR beta chain was captured in a study of regulatory T cells in long-lasting Graves disease. Study at large: The criterion for persistent Graves' disease was over 5 years of antithyroid drugs with positive TSH receptor antibodies.

The CDR3 runs to 14 residues. Trimming cost V 5 bases and J 8 bases; bases outside gene matches: 4. Germline V gives CDR1 LNHDA, CDR2 SQIVND (reference sequence). Only a few counts were recorded for this clonotype. Its cognate antigen is unknown. Study conclusions and caveats: Persistent disease exhibited a predilection for TRBV28, TRBJ1-2 and TRBJ2-5.

This sample's time point: persistent/refractory GD, antithyroid drugs over 5 years with positive TRAb. PBMC RNA served as the TCR library source. iRepertoire HTBI primers and Arm-PCR of CDR3 regions built TCR beta libraries. Each CDR3 protein gets one entry after TCRdb re-called the multiplex PCR reads with MiXCR. The sample shows approximately 500,000 distinct CDR3 sequences, around a fifth of them seen only once. This chain connects TRBV19 to TRBJ1-6; 9 nucleotides match TRBD1. The sequences come from peripheral blood mononuclear cells (PBMCs), collected when the disease was refractory, from a patient treated with antithyroid drugs. This TCR derives from a female donor with Graves disease. The CDR3 spells CASSARQGDSPLHF. The CDR3 nucleotides read TGTGCCAGTAGTGCCCGACAGGGGGATTCACCCCTCCACTTT.